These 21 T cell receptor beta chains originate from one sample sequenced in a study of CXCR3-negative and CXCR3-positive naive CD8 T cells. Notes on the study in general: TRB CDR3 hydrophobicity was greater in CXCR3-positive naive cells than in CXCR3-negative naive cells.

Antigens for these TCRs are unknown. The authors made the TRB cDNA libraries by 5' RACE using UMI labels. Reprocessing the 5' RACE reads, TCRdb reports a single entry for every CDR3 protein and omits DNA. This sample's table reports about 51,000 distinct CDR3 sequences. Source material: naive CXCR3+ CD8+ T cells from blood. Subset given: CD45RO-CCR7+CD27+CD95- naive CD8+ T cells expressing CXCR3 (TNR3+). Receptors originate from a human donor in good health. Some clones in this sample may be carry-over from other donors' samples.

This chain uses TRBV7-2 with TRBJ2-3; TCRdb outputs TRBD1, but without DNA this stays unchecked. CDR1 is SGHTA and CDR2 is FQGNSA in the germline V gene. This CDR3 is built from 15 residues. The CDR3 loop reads CASSGTGGLADTQYF.

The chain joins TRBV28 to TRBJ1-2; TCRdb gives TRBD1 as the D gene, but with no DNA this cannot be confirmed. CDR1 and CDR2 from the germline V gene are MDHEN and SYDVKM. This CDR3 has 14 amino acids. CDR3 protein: CASRPGQGVWGYTF.

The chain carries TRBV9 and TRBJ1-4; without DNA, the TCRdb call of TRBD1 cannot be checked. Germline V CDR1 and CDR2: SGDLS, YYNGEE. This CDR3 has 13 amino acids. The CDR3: CASSPDRGEKLFF.

The CDR3: CASSSNMGTNEQFF. The V gene is TRBV27, the J gene TRBJ2-1. The CDR3 extends over 14 amino acids. The germline V gene encodes CDR1 MNHEY and CDR2 SMNVEV (reference sequence).

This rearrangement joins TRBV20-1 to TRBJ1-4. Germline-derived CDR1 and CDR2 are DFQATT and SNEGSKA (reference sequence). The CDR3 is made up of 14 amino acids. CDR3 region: CSVREGDFNEKLFF.

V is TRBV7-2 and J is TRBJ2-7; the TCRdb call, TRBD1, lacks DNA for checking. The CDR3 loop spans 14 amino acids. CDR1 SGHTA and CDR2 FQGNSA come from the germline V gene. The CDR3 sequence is CASSSGQRAYEQYF.

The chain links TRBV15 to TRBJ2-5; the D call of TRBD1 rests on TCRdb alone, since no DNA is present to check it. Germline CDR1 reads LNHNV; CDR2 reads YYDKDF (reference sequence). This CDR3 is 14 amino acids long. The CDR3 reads CATSPAGAQETQYF.

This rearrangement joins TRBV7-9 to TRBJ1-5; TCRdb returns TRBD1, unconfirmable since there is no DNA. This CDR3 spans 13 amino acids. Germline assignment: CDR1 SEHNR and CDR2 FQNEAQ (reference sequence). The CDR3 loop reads CASSIGANQPQHF.

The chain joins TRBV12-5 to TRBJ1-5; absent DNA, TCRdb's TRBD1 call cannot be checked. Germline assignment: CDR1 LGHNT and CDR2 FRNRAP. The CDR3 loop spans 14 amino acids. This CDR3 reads CASGPTEMDQPQHF.

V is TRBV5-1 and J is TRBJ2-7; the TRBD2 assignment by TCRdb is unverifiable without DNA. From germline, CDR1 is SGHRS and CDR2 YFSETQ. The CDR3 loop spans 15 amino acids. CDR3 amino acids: CASSSGLAVLYEQYF.

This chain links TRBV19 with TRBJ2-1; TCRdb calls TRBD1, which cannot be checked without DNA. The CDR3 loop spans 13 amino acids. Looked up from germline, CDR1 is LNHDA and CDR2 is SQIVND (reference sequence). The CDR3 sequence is CASSIQGYNEQFF.

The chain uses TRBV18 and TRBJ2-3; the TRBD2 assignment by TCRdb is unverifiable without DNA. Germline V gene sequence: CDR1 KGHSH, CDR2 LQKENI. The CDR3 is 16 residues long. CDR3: CASSPGSGGLADTQYF.

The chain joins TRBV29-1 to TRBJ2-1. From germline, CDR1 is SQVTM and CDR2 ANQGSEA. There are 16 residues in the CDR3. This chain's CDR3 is CSVLGFGQESYNEQFF.

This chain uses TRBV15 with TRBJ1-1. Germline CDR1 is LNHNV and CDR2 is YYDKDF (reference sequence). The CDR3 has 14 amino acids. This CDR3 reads CATSSRREHTEAFF.

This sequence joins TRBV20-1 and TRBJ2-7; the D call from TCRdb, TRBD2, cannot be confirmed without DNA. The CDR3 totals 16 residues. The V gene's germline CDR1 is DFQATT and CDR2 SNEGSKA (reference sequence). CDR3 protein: CSNRTQLAGESYEQYF.

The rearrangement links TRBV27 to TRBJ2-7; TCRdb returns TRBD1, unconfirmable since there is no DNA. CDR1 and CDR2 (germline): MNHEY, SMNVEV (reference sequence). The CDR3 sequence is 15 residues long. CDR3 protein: CASMEGTGGLYEQYF.

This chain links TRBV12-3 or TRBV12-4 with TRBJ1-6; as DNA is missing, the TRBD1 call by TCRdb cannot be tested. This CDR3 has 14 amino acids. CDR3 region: CASSLDQGASPLHF.

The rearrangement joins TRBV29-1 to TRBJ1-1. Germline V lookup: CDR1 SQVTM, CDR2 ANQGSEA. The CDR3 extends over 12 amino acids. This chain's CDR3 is CSVDDENTEAFF.

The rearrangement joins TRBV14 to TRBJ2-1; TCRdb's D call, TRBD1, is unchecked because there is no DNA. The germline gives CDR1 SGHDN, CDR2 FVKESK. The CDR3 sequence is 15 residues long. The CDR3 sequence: CASRPRGGPSNEQFF.

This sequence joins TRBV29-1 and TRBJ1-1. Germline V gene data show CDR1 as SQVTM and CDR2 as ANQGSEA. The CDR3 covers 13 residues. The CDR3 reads CSVVRRHDTEAFF.

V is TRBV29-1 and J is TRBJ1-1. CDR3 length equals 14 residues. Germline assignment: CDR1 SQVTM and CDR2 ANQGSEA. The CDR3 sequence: CSVGSGDMNTEAFF.